This T cell receptor beta chain emerged from a study of Ad26.COV2.S vaccination and SARS-CoV-2 variants. Profiled with immunoSEQ multiplex PCR; TCRdb holds only in-frame clones, not every one. The sample yields about 400,000 clones, about 85% seen once. Noted treatment: some 20 received Ad26.COV2.S at low or high dose, single or two shots; five or six received placebo; per-sample allocation not given. Sampling was performed 63 days after the first vaccine or placebo injection. The CDR3 runs to 16 residues. The V end lost 2 bases, the J end lost 0 bases, and 13 bases lay between the germline ends. The germline gives CDR1 SNHLY, CDR2 FYNNEI. There are many counts of this clone.

The sample consisted of peripheral blood, taken in a trial of Ad26.COV2.S vaccine versus placebo. This chain joins TRBV2 and TRBJ1-2, with no clear D. This receptor was obtained from a person between 18 and 59 years old who received the Ad26.COV2.S COVID-19 vaccine or a placebo. CDR3 nucleotide sequence: TGTGCCAGCAGTGAAAAATGGATCCGAGCTAACTATGGCTACACCTTC. It yields the protein CASSEKWIRANYGYTF.